Reported below is one TCR beta chain. The antigen is not known. The data belong to a study of cytomegalovirus exposure and HLA in healthy donors. This CDR3 has 15 residues. Germline CDR1 reads MNHNY; CDR2 reads SVGAGI (reference sequence). V dropped 2 bases and J dropped 7; count of bases not matched to a gene: 11. This cohort consisted of healthy bone marrow donors. Study outcomes and limitations: An analysis that was carried out later associated 16,951 TCR beta sequences with HLA alleles at 0.05 false discovery rate.

The PCR was carried out with 60 Vbeta primers and 13 Jbeta primers. Generated by immunoSEQ multiplex PCR, the TCRdb table keeps only in-frame clones and is missing some. The sample lists around 200,000 clones; almost 80% were seen once. V and J are TRBV6-6 and TRBJ2-7, with 7 bases matching TRBD2. The source of this sequence is a woman in her late teens or twenties in good health and CMV-seronegative. Sample: PBMCs. CDR3 sequence (DNA): TGTGCCAGCAGTTACCAGCGGGACGCCCTGGGGGAGCAGTACTTC. Residues: CASSYQRDALGEQYF.